These T cell receptor beta chains were read from a single sample in a study of cytomegalovirus exposure and HLA in healthy donors. Only in-frame clones appear in the TCRdb table, and some are missing; sequencing was by immunoSEQ multiplex PCR. The repertoire has roughly 100,000 clones, around 75% of them found once; the top ten carry approximately 2.2%. The sample comprised PBMCs. The receptors shown here come from a man younger than 40 in good health and CMV-seronegative. Each CDR3 is given with its conserved first and last residue. The order of the fields is J gene, V gene, clone size, CDR3 length, D gene, CDR3 protein, CDR3 DNA. D genes are given only for firm matches. Not every row has a clone size; where given, it reads once, few, many or a size class.

TRBJ2-5,TRBV6-1,once,14,NA,CASSPTGSVGTQYF,TGTGCCAGCAGTCCCACAGGGTCCGTGGGGACCCAGTACTTC
TRBJ1-4,TRBV15,NA,15,NA,CATSRDPGSEEKLFF,TGTGCCACCAGCAGAGATCCCGGGAGTGAAGAAAAACTGTTTTTT
TRBJ1-1,TRBV7-2,NA,15,NA,CASSPLARGNTEAFF,TGTGCCAGCAGCCCCCTGGCCAGGGGGAACACTGAAGCTTTCTTT
TRBJ2-3,TRBV7-8,once,15,NA,CASSLRVPRGDTQYF,TGTGCCAGCAGCCTCCGGGTACCAAGGGGGGATACGCAGTATTTT
TRBJ2-7,TRBV29-1,NA,17,NA,CSVEPLDGQGESYEQYF,TGCAGCGTTGAACCATTGGACGGGCAGGGTGAATCCTACGAGCAGTACTTC
TRBJ2-1,TRBV5-1,few,12,NA,CASSRTLDEQFF,TGCGCCAGCAGCCGAACCCTAGATGAGCAGTTCTTC
TRBJ1-1,TRBV5-5,NA,14,NA,CASSGGGLNTEAFF,TGTGCCAGCAGCGGCGGTGGATTGAACACTGAAGCTTTCTTT
TRBJ2-1,TRBV19,NA,18,NA,CASSIGLGGLHSYNEQFF,TGTGCCAGTAGTATAGGGCTGGGTGGACTGCACTCCTACAATGAGCAGTTCTTC
TRBJ2-7,TRBV9,NA,15,NA,CASSVRETPIYEQYF,TGTGCCAGCAGCGTACGAGAAACCCCAATCTACGAGCAGTACTTC
TRBJ1-5,TRBV28,NA,12,NA,CASSQSSQPQHF,TGTGCCAGCAGTCAATCTAGTCAGCCCCAGCATTTT
TRBJ2-1,TRBV7-8,NA,14,NA,CASSTGLYNNEQFF,TGTGCCAGCAGCACTGGACTGTATAACAATGAGCAGTTCTTC
TRBJ2-1,TRBV27,NA,16,TRBD2,CASSLSGGSSYNEQFF,TGTGCCAGCAGTTTATCGGGCGGGAGCTCCTACAATGAGCAGTTCTTC
TRBJ2-1,TRBV28,NA,15,TRBD2,CASTPSGSGRAAQFF,TGTGCCAGCACCCCGTCGGGTAGCGGGAGGGCCGCGCAGTTCTTC
TRBJ2-3,TRBV29-1,NA,13,TRBD1,CSYGQGARDTQYF,TGCAGCTACGGACAGGGGGCCCGAGATACGCAGTATTTT
TRBJ2-5,TRBV19,NA,16,TRBD1,CASSVPGGRGLETQYF,TGTGCCAGTAGTGTGCCAGGCGGCAGGGGGCTGGAGACCCAGTACTTC
TRBJ2-3,TRBV7-3,NA,15,TRBD2,CASSPIAGAADTQYF,TGTGCCAGCAGCCCTATAGCGGGAGCGGCAGATACGCAGTATTTT
TRBJ1-1,TRBV7-6,NA,16,NA,CASSASKSYRDPQAFF,TGTGCCAGCAGCGCCAGCAAGTCCTACAGGGATCCTCAAGCTTTCTTT
TRBJ1-2,TRBV4-1,NA,17,TRBD1,CASSYRDRLIERGGYTF,TGCGCCAGCAGCTACCGGGACAGGCTGATCGAGAGGGGTGGCTACACCTTC
TRBJ1-5,TRBV4-1,few,14,TRBD1,CASSPGQLNQPQHF,TGCGCCAGCAGCCCGGGACAGCTTAATCAGCCCCAGCATTTT
TRBJ1-3,TRBV7-2,few,16,NA,CASSWRASSSGNTIYF,TGTGCCAGCAGCTGGCGGGCCTCGAGCTCTGGAAACACCATATATTTT
TRBJ2-1,TRBV5-4,NA,16,TRBD2,CASSPTGTSGTNEQFF,TGTGCCAGCAGCCCCACCGGGACTAGCGGGACCAATGAGCAGTTCTTC
TRBJ2-1,TRBV4-1,NA,15,NA,CASSLRVAAYNEQFF,TGCGCCAGCAGCCTTAGGGTAGCGGCCTACAATGAGCAGTTCTTC
TRBJ1-3,TRBV7-2,NA,16,TRBD1,CASSFSGTASGNTIYF,TGTGCCAGCAGCTTCTCCGGGACAGCCTCTGGAAACACCATATATTTT
TRBJ2-1,TRBV28,NA,15,TRBD1,CASRSPTGGYNEQFF,TGTGCCAGCAGATCTCCGACAGGGGGCTACAATGAGCAGTTCTTC
TRBJ1-1,TRBV6-1,NA,16,NA,CASSEALYAGGTEAFF,TGTGCCAGCAGTGAAGCATTGTATGCGGGTGGCACTGAAGCTTTCTTT
TRBJ1-5,TRBV6-6,NA,13,NA,CASSYSWAQPQHF,TGTGCCAGCAGTTACTCATGGGCTCAGCCCCAGCATTTT
TRBJ2-1,TRBV18,NA,13,TRBD2,CLTSGGANNEQFF,TGCCTGACTAGCGGGGGGGCGAACAATGAGCAGTTCTTC
TRBJ1-1,TRBV18,NA,14,NA,CASSPQGMNTEAFF,TGTGCCAGCTCACCACAGGGGATGAACACTGAAGCTTTCTTT
TRBJ1-6,TRBV4-3,NA,16,NA,CASSPSRGSGNSPLHF,TGCGCCAGCAGCCCCTCCCGGGGGTCGGGTAATTCACCCCTCCACTTT
TRBJ2-1,TRBV7-3,NA,16,TRBD2,CASSAGLAGTYNEQFF,TGTGCCAGCAGCGCTGGACTAGCGGGAACGTACAATGAGCAGTTCTTC
TRBJ2-3,TRBV15,NA,15,TRBD1,CATSRGTGGTDTQYF,TGTGCCACCAGCAGAGGGACAGGGGGCACAGATACGCAGTATTTT
TRBJ2-1,TRBV4-3,NA,18,NA,CASSQEFHGATYYNEQFF,TGCGCCAGCAGCCAAGAGTTTCATGGGGCAACCTATTACAATGAGCAGTTCTTC
TRBJ1-1,TRBV5-1,NA,13,NA,CASNGPGGTEAFF,TGCGCCAGCAATGGTCCAGGAGGCACTGAAGCTTTCTTT
TRBJ1-5,TRBV6-4,NA,23,TRBD1,CASSDVPWRYGNWTDRGHQPQHF,TGTGCCAGCAGTGACGTTCCTTGGCGCTATGGGAATTGGACAGACAGGGGCCATCAGCCCCAGCATTTT
TRBJ2-1,TRBV28,once,19,TRBD2,CASSPTLRLAGGSYNEQFF,TGTGCCAGCAGTCCGACTTTACGACTAGCGGGAGGCTCCTACAATGAGCAGTTCTTC
TRBJ2-7,TRBV7-9,NA,12,NA,CASSQGANEQYF,TGTGCCAGCAGCCAAGGGGCAAACGAGCAGTACTTC
TRBJ2-1,TRBV6-1,NA,14,TRBD1,CASTLGQGGREQFF,TGTGCCAGCACCCTGGGACAGGGGGGGCGTGAGCAGTTCTTC
TRBJ1-2,TRBV7-9,once,13,NA,CASSPDSNYGYTF,TGTGCCAGCAGCCCCGACAGCAACTATGGCTACACCTTC
TRBJ1-5,TRBV19,NA,12,NA,CASSGSNQPQHF,TGTGCCAGTAGCGGGAGCAATCAGCCCCAGCATTTT
TRBJ2-1,TRBV27,NA,16,TRBD2,CASSSSGTSGNNEQFF,TGTGCCAGCAGTTCCTCCGGGACTAGCGGGAACAATGAGCAGTTCTTC
TRBJ1-5,TRBV30,NA,12,NA,CAWSKRAEPQHF,TGTGCCTGGAGTAAGCGAGCTGAGCCCCAGCATTTT
TRBJ1-2,TRBV9,NA,15,TRBD1,CASSVGGTGNYGYTF,TGTGCCAGCAGCGTAGGTGGGACAGGGAACTATGGCTACACCTTC
TRBJ1-1,TRBV10-3,NA,14,NA,CAIDQGLGTTEAFF,TGTGCCATCGACCAGGGGCTCGGAACCACTGAAGCTTTCTTT
TRBJ2-5,TRBV7-8,NA,15,NA,CASSLDETFGETQYF,TGTGCCAGCAGCTTAGACGAGACTTTTGGGGAGACCCAGTACTTC
TRBJ1-4,TRBV14,once,14,NA,CASSPRQANEKLFF,TGTGCCAGCAGCCCAAGACAGGCTAATGAAAAACTGTTTTTT
TRBJ2-2,TRBV7-2,NA,14,TRBD1,CASSLDRATGELFF,TGTGCCAGCAGTCTGGACAGGGCCACCGGGGAGCTGTTTTTT
TRBJ2-7,TRBV4-1,NA,15,NA,CASSKGDSNLYEQYF,TGCGCCAGCAGCAAAGGGGACTCCAACCTCTACGAGCAGTACTTC
TRBJ2-1,TRBV9,few,15,TRBD2,CASSPPSGDDNEQFF,TGTGCCAGCAGCCCCCCTAGCGGTGATGACAATGAGCAGTTCTTC
TRBJ2-2,TRBV5-6,NA,15,NA,CASSPEGGDTGELFF,TGTGCCAGCAGCCCCGAAGGGGGGGACACCGGGGAGCTGTTTTTT
TRBJ2-3,TRBV9,NA,15,TRBD2,CASSGGLSAGDTQYF,TGTGCCAGCAGCGGGGGACTAAGCGCGGGAGATACGCAGTATTTT
TRBJ2-7,TRBV28,NA,13,TRBD2,CASRLAGNYEQYF,TGTGCCAGCAGGCTAGCGGGAAACTACGAGCAGTACTTC
TRBJ2-5,TRBV5-1,NA,15,TRBD2,CASQPPGLGSGTQYF,TGCGCCAGCCAACCCCCGGGACTAGGGTCTGGGACCCAGTACTTC
TRBJ1-2,TRBV30,NA,13,NA,CAWSVGDFYGYTF,TGTGCCTGGAGTGTAGGGGATTTCTATGGCTACACCTTC
TRBJ1-5,TRBV4-1,few,14,TRBD1,CASSSGTVNQPQHF,TGCGCCAGCAGCTCCGGGACAGTCAACCAGCCCCAGCATTTT
TRBJ2-1,TRBV9,NA,17,NA,CASSGQHRRWGYNEQFF,TGTGCCAGCAGCGGCCAGCATCGGAGGTGGGGCTACAATGAGCAGTTCTTC